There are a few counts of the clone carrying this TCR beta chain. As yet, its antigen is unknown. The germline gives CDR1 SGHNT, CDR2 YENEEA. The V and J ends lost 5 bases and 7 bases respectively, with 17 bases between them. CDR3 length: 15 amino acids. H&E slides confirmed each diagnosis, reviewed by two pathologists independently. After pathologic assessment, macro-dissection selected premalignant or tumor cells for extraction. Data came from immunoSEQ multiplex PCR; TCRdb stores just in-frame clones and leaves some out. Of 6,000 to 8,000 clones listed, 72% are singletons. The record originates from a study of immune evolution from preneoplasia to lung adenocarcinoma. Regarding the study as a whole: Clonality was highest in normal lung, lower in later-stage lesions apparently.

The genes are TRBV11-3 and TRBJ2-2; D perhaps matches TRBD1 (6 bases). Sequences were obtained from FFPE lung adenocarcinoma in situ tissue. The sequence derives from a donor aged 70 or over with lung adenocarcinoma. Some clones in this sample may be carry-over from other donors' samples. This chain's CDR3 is CASSQRGQGSGELFF. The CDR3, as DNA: TGTGCCAGCAGCCAACGGGGTCAGGGGAGCGGGGAGCTGTTTTTT.